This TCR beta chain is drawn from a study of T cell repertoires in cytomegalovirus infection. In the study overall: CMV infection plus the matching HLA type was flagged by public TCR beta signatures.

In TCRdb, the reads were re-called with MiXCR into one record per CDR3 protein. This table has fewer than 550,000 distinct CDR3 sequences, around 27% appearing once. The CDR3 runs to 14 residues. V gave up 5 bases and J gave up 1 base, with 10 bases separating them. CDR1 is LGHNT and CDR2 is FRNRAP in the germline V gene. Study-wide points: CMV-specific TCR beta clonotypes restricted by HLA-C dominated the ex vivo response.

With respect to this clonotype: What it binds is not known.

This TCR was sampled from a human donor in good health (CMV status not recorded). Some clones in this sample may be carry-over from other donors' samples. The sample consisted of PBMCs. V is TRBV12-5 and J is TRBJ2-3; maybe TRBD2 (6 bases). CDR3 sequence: CASGRTGGTDTQYF. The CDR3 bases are TGTGCTAGTGGTCGAACGGGGGGCACAGATACGCAGTATTTT.